Listed below are T cell receptor beta chains from one sample, sequenced in a study of tumor and adjacent non-tumor tissue in lung cancer. Using its own MiXCR run on the multiplex PCR reads, TCRdb lists one record per CDR3 protein. This table has roughly 120,000 distinct CDR3 sequences, about 61% appearing once. Sequences were obtained from distant non-tumor lung tissue. These receptors were obtained from a man aged 55 to 69 with non-small cell lung cancer. CDR3s include the opening cysteine and the closing phenylalanine or tryptophan. The D gene is left open where the match is weak.

v_gene	d_gene	j_gene	CDR3aa
TRBV11-2	TRBD1	TRBJ1-2	CASSPVTGGNYGYTF
TRBV4-2	-	TRBJ2-4	CASRQDLQASKNIQYF
TRBV10-3	-	TRBJ2-7	CATWTGLSSYEQYF
TRBV7-8	-	TRBJ2-7	CASSQTGALAEQYF
TRBV6-5	-	TRBJ2-5	CAIRGRGEIQYF
TRBV11-2	-	TRBJ2-5	CASSPPWRQETQYF
TRBV11-3	-	TRBJ2-1	CACSFLTEEFF
TRBV20-1	-	TRBJ1-2	CSASDTPYGYTF
TRBV5-6	TRBD2	TRBJ2-3	CASSHTSGRASDTQYF
TRBV6-5	TRBD2	TRBJ2-5	CASTRRWGGRQVIQYF
TRBV11-3	-	TRBJ2-3	CASRSGATDTQCF
TRBV7-9	TRBD1	TRBJ1-2	CASSLDGQGPYGYTF
TRBV5-1	-	TRBJ1-1	CASSLDSRSQTEAFF
TRBV29-1	TRBD2	TRBJ2-5	CSVGLAQQETQYF
TRBV12-3/TRBV12-4	-	TRBJ1-5	CASSLIPQPQHF
TRBV20-1	TRBD1	TRBJ1-2	CSARTSSGTGSYGYTF
TRBV4-1	-	TRBJ2-3	CASNQAAITSDAQYF
TRBV11-2	-	TRBJ2-1	CASSLKETSYNEQFF
TRBV4-1	TRBD2	TRBJ2-1	CASNEPSGTTYNEQFF
TRBV24-1	-	TRBJ2-2	CTTSDPGQTTGELFF
TRBV6-5	TRBD1	TRBJ2-3	CASSYGQVLRRDTQYF
TRBV19	-	TRBJ1-5	CASTGTGWQPQHF
TRBV14	-	TRBJ1-5	CASGQGFQPQHF
TRBV28	-	TRBJ2-7	CASNIDSSYEQYF
TRBV28	-	TRBJ2-7	CASQGASGSGNEQYF
TRBV28	TRBD2	TRBJ2-3	CANSRLAEGGADTQYF
TRBV5-1	TRBD1	TRBJ1-5	CASNLEGQSNQPQHF
TRBV5-5	TRBD1	TRBJ1-2	CASSSGGWNYGYTF
TRBV5-6	-	TRBJ2-2	CACSVGPSTGELFF
TRBV12-3/TRBV12-4	TRBD1	TRBJ2-7	CASSSVTGRGEQYF
TRBV12-3/TRBV12-4	TRBD1	TRBJ1-3	CATSYIQGLSSGNTIYF
TRBV12-3/TRBV12-4	-	TRBJ1-3	CASSSVQSGNTIYF
TRBV4-2	-	TRBJ2-3	CASSQEGRRDTLYF
TRBV20-1	TRBD2	TRBJ2-1	CSAPGTSGSLYYNEQFF
TRBV10-2	TRBD1	TRBJ1-2	CASSATGQGAGYTF
TRBV5-1	-	TRBJ1-1	CASSSTSGEAFF
TRBV28	-	TRBJ1-6	CASAAPGGTPPLHF